This T cell receptor (beta chain) was identified in a study of blood T cell repertoires in COVID-19. This clone was recorded only once. Method: immunoSEQ multiplex PCR; TCRdb's copy keeps in-frame clones and lacks some. The table shows about 270,000 clones, with 70% to 90% occurring only once. The source is a woman aged 65 to 85 with acute or convalescent COVID-19. The sequencing sample was made of peripheral blood.

The CDR3 region has the DNA TGTGCCAGCAGCTTGGCGCCTAGCGGGGGGTACACCGGGGAGCTGTTTTTT. Its translation is CASSLAPSGGYTGELFF. The rearrangement links TRBV7-2 to TRBJ2-2; TRBD2 aligns across 11 bases. The germline CDR1 and CDR2 sequences are SGHTA and FQGNSA. With V trimmed by 3 bases and J by 3 bases, 6 bases remained unmatched. The CDR3 extends over 17 amino acids.